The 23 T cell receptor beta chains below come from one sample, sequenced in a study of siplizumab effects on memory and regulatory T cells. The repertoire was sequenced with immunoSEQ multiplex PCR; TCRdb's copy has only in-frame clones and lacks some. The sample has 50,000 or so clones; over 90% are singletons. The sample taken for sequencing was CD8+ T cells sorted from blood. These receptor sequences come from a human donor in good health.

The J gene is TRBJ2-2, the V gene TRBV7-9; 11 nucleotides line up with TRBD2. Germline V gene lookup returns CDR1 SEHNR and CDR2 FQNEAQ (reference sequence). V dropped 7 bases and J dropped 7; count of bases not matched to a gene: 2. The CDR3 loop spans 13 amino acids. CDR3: CASIGLAGGELFF. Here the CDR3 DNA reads TGTGCCAGCATCGGACTAGCGGGCGGGGAGCTGTTTTTT.

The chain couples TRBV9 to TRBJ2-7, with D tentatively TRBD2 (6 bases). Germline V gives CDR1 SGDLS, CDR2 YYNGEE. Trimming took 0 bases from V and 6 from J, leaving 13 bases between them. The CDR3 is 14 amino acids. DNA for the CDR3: TGTGCCAGCAGCGTAGGGGATCCGGGGGTCGAGCAGTACTTC. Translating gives CASSVGDPGVEQYF.

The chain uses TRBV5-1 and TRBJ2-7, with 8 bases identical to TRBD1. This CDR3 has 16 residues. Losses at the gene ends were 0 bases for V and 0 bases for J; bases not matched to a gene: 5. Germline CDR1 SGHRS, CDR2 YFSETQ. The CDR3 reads CASSLGVQGASYEQYF. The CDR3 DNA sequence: TGCGCCAGCAGCTTGGGTGTTCAGGGGGCCTCCTACGAGCAGTACTTC.

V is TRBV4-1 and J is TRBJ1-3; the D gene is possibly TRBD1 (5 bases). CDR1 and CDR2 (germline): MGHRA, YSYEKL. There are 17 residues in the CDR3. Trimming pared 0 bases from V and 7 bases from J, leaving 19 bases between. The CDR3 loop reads CASSQEVLPGAWNTIYF. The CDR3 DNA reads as TGCGCCAGCAGCCAAGAAGTCCTCCCCGGGGCCTGGAACACCATATATTTT.

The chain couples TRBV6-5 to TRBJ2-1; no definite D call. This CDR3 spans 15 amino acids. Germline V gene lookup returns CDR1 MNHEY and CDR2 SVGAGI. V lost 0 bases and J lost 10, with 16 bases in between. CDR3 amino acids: CASSYSSVGVREQFF. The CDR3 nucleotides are TGTGCCAGCAGTTACTCGTCGGTCGGTGTTAGAGAGCAGTTCTTC.

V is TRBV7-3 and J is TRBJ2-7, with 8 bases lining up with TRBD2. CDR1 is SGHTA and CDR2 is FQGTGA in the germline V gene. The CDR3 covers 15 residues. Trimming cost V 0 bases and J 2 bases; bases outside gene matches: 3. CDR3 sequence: CASSLTAGGAYEQYF. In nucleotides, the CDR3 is TGTGCCAGCAGCTTAACGGCGGGGGGAGCCTACGAGCAGTACTTC.

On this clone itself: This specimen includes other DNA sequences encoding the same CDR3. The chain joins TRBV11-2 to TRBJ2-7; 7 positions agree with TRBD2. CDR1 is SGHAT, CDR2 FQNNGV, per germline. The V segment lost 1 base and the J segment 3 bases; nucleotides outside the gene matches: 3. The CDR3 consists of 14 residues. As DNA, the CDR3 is TGTGCCAGCAGCTTAGTGGGCGGGAGCTACGAGCAGTACTTC. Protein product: CASSLVGGSYEQYF.

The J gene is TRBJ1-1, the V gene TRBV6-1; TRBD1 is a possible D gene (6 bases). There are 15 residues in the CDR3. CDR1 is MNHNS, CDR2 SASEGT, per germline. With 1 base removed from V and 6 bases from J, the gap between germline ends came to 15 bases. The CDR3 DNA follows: TGTGCCAGCAGTGAAGACGCTCGGGGGGCGGCTGAAGCTTTCTTT. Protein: CASSEDARGAAEAFF.

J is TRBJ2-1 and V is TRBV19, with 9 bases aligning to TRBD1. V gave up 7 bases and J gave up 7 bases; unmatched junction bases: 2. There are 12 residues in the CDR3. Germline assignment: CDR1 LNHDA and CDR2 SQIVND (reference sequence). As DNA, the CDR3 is TGTGCCAGTAAGGGACAGGGTAATGAGCAGTTCTTC. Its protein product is CASKGQGNEQFF.

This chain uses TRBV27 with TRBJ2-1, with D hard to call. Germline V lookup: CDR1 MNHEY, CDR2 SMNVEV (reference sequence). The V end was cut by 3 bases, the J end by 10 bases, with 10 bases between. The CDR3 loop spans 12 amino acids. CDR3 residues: CASSLIGNEQFF. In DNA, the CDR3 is TGTGCCAGCAGTTTGATAGGGAACGAGCAGTTCTTC.

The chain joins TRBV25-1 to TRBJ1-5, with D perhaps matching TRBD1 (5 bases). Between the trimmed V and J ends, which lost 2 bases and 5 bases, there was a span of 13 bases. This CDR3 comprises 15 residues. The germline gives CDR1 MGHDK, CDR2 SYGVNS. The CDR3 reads CASSEGGETYQPQHF. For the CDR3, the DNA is TGTGCCAGCAGTGAAGGAGGGGAAACTTATCAGCCCCAGCATTTT.

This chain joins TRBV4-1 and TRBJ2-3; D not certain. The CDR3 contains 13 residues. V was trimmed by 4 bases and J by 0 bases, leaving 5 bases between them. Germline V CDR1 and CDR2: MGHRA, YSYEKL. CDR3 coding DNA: TGCGCCAGCAGCCTGGGGAGCACAGATACGCAGTATTTT. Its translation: CASSLGSTDTQYF.

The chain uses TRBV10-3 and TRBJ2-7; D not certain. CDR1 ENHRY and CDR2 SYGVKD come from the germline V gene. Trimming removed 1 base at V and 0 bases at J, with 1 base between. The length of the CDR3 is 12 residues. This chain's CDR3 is CAISEYSYEQYF. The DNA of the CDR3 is TGTGCCATCAGTGAGTACTCCTACGAGCAGTACTTC.

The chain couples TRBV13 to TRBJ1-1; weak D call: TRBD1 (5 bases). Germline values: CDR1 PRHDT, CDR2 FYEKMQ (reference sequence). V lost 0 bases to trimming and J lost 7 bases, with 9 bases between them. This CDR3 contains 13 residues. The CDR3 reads CASSLGGLGEAFF. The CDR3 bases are TGTGCCAGCAGCTTAGGGGGGCTGGGTGAAGCTTTCTTT.

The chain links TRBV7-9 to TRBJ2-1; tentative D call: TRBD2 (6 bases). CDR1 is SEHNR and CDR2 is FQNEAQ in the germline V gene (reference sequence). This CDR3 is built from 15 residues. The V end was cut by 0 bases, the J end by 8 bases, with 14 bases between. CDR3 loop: CASSLASGGSDEQFF. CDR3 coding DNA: TGTGCCAGCAGCTTAGCTAGCGGAGGGTCCGATGAGCAGTTCTTC.

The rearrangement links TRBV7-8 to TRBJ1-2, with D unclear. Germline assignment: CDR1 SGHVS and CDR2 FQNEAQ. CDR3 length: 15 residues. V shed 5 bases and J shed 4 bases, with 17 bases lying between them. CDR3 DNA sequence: TGTGCCAGCAGCATTAATACCCGAAAGACCTATGGCTACACCTTC. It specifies CASSINTRKTYGYTF.

The CDR3 nucleotides are TGTGCCAGCAGCTCACTAGCGGGAGGATCAGATACGCAGTATTTT. Translation gives CASSSLAGGSDTQYF. The chain joins TRBV7-2 to TRBJ2-3; 12 nucleotides line up with TRBD2. V trimming: 4 bases; J trimming: 4 bases; junction bases outside the gene matches: 3. Germline V gene data show CDR1 as SGHTA and CDR2 as FQGNSA. The CDR3 spans 15 residues.

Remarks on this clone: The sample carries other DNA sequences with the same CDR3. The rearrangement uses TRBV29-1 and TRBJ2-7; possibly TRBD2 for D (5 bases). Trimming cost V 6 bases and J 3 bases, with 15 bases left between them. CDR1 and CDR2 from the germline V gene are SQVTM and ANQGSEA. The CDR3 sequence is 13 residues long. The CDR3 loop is CSVDYTGNYEQYF. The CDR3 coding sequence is TGCAGCGTAGACTACACGGGAAACTACGAGCAGTACTTC.

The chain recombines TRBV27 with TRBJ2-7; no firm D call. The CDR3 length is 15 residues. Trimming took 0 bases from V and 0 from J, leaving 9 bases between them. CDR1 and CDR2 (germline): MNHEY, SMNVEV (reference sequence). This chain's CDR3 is CASSLSNPDSYEQYF. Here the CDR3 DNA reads TGTGCCAGCAGTTTATCTAATCCGGACTCCTACGAGCAGTACTTC.

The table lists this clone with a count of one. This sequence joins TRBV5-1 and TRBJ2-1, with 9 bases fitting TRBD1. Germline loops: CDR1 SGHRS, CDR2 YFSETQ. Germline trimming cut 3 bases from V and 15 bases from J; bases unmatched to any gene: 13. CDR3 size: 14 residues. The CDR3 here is CASSSSPTGGDRFF. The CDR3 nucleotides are TGCGCCAGCAGCTCCTCCCCCACAGGGGGCGATCGGTTCTTC.

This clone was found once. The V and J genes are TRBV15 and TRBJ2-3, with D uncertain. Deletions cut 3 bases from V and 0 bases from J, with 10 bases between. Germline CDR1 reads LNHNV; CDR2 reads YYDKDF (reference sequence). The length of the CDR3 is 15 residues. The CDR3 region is CATSSGLDSTDTQYF. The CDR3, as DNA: TGTGCCACCAGCAGTGGCCTCGACAGCACAGATACGCAGTATTTT.

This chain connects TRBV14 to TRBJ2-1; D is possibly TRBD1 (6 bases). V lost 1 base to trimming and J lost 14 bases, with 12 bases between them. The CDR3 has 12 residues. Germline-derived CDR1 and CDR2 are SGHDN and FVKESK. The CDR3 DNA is TGTGCCAGCAGCCAAGTCGGGGCAGGGGAGTTCTTC. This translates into CASSQVGAGEFF. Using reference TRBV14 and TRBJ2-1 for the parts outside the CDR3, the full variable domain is EAGVTQFPSHSVIEKGQTVTLRCDPISGHDNLYWYRRVMGKEIKFLLHFVKESKQDESGMPNNRFLAERTGGTYSTLKVQPAELEDSGVYFCASSQVGAGEFFGPGTRLTVL.

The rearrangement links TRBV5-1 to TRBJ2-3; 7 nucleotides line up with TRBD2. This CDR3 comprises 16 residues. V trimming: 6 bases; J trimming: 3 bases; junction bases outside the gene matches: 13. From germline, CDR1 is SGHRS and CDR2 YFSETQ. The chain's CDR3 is CASTHRGGPETDTQYF. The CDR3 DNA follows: TGCGCCAGCACCCACCGGGGAGGGCCGGAAACAGATACGCAGTATTTT.